One and the same sample provided the 26 T cell receptor beta chains below, sequenced in a study of cytomegalovirus exposure and HLA in healthy donors. PCR primers comprised 60 Vbeta and 13 Jbeta primers. The method was immunoSEQ multiplex PCR; TCRdb's version includes in-frame clones alone and lacks a portion of them. This table has approximately 160,000 clones, about 80% appearing once. The specimen sequenced was PBMCs. Every receptor here comes from a man aged 25 to 40 in good health and CMV-seropositive.

This chain joins TRBV6-1 and TRBJ1-2, with D tentatively TRBD1 (6 bases). Trimming took 0 bases from V and 4 from J, leaving 6 bases between them. The CDR3 runs 13 residues. Per the germline V gene, CDR1 is MNHNS and CDR2 is SASEGT. CDR3 coding DNA: TGTGCCAGCAGTGAAGCGGACAGCTATGGCTACACCTTC. Translated: CASSEADSYGYTF.

This clone was observed a few times. The chain employs TRBV7-9 and TRBJ1-1; the D gene is possibly TRBD1 (5 bases). The V and J ends lost 3 bases and 1 base respectively, with 12 bases between them. CDR1 and CDR2 (germline): SEHNR, FQNEAQ (reference sequence). The CDR3 length is 15 residues. CDR3 bases: TGTGCCAGCAGCTTGACCGACAGTACGAACACTGAAGCTTTCTTT. This gives the protein CASSLTDSTNTEAFF. Together with reference TRBV7-9 and TRBJ1-1, the CDR3 gives the full variable domain: DTGVSQNPRHKITKRGQNVTFRCDPISEHNRLYWYRQTLGQGPEFLTYFQNEAQLEKSRLLSDRFSAERPKGSFSTLEIQRTEQGDSAMYLCASSLTDSTNTEAFFGQGTRLTVV.

The chain uses TRBV19 and TRBJ2-1; TRBD1 matches at 8 bases. The CDR3 is made up of 15 amino acids. V gave up 7 bases and J gave up 9 bases; unmatched junction bases: 14. Germline assignment: CDR1 LNHDA and CDR2 SQIVND (reference sequence). The CDR3 protein is CASMETGQARGEQFF. The CDR3 bases are TGTGCCAGTATGGAAACGGGACAGGCTCGGGGTGAGCAGTTCTTC. The full variable domain, rest sourced from reference TRBV19 and TRBJ2-1, is DGGITQSPKYLFRKEGQNVTLSCEQNLNHDAMYWYRQDPGQGLRLIYYSQIVNDFQKGDIAEGYSVSREKKESFPLTVTSAQKNPTAFYLCASMETGQARGEQFFGPGTRLTVL.

This clone was observed once. The chain carries TRBV5-1 and TRBJ1-2; tentative D call: TRBD1 (6 bases). Trimming removed 4 bases from V and 7 bases from J, with 26 bases in between. This CDR3 is built from 17 residues. Germline CDR1 and CDR2: SGHRS and YFSETQ. CDR3 sequence (DNA): TGCGCCAGCAGCCAGAGAACATCGGGGGGACAATCGGGTGGCTACACCTTC. It specifies CASSQRTSGGQSGGYTF.

V and J are TRBV10-3 and TRBJ2-5, with a weak D call TRBD2 (5 bases). Germline V CDR1 and CDR2: ENHRY, SYGVKD. CDR3 length: 18 amino acids. Trimming removed 2 bases from V and 3 bases from J, with 22 bases in between. The CDR3 bases are TGTGCCATCAGTGAGATCCCCCCGGGCGGTTTCGGGAAAGAGACCCAGTACTTC. Translation gives CAISEIPPGGFGKETQYF.

The CDR3 DNA reads TGCGCCAGCAGCCAAGAAGGTAGGGCAGGGGTTGGTTATGAAGCTTTCTTT. Amino acid sequence: CASSQEGRAGVGYEAFF. The chain combines TRBV4-1 with TRBJ1-1; tentatively, D is TRBD1 (6 bases). The germline gives CDR1 MGHRA, CDR2 YSYEKL. V dropped 0 bases and J dropped 7 bases, with 21 bases sitting between them. The CDR3 extends over 17 amino acids.

On this clone itself: One end of the junction fails to match germline, which may point to a read error. The chain carries TRBV9 and TRBJ2-1; TRBD1 matches at 9 bases. This CDR3 is 16 amino acids long. Germline assignment: CDR1 SGDLS and CDR2 YYNGEE. The CDR3 DNA sequence: TGTACCAGCAGCGTAGTGGGACAGGGCTCCTACAATGAGCAGTTCTTC. It specifies CTSSVVGQGSYNEQFF.

This clone was detected once. The gene calls are TRBV7-6 and TRBJ2-3; 11 bases are shared with TRBD2. The CDR3 covers 14 residues. The germline V gene encodes CDR1 SGHVS and CDR2 FNYEAQ. The V gene end was trimmed by 6 bases and the J gene end by 6 bases; junction bases not matched to a gene: 5. The CDR3 nucleotides are TGTGCCAGCAGTTTTAGCGGGGGGGGTGATACGCAGTATTTT. Protein: CASSFSGGGDTQYF.

V usage is TRBV15 and J usage is TRBJ2-1, with D possibly matching TRBD2 (7 bases). The V end lost 3 bases, the J end lost 7 bases, and 19 bases lay between the germline ends. Looked up from germline, CDR1 is LNHNV and CDR2 is YYDKDF (reference sequence). The CDR3 is made up of 16 amino acids. The CDR3 DNA reads TGTGCCACCAGCAGGGGCCGCGGCGGGGGCTTTAATGAGCAGTTCTTC. It translates to CATSRGRGGGFNEQFF.

This chain joins TRBV15 and TRBJ2-7; the match to TRBD2 covers 8 bases. This CDR3 region has 16 residues. Looked up from germline, CDR1 is LNHNV and CDR2 is YYDKDF (reference sequence). The V segment lost 6 bases and the J segment 1 base; nucleotides outside the gene matches: 11. CDR3: CATSPWERGSSYEQYF. DNA for the CDR3: TGTGCCACCAGTCCTTGGGAGCGGGGGTCATCCTACGAGCAGTACTTC.

This clone was seen a single time. V usage is TRBV11-3 and J usage is TRBJ2-7; 7 positions match TRBD1. V gave up 3 bases and J gave up 4 bases; unmatched junction bases: 6. The CDR3 loop spans 14 amino acids. Germline V lookup: CDR1 SGHNT, CDR2 YENEEA. CDR3 sequence reads: CASSFGTETYEQYF. CDR3 coding DNA: TGTGCCAGCAGCTTTGGGACAGAGACGTACGAGCAGTACTTC. The whole variable domain, filled in from reference TRBV11-3 and TRBJ2-7, reads EAGVVQSPRYKIIEKKQPVAFWCNPISGHNTLYWYLQNLGQGPELLIRYENEEAVDDSQLPKDRFSAERLKGVDSTLKIQPAELGDSAVYLCASSFGTETYEQYFGPGTRLTVT.

This sequence joins TRBV11-2 and TRBJ1-1, with unresolved D. Germline CDR1 SGHAT, CDR2 FQNNGV. The ends were cut back, 0 bases at V and 3 bases at J, with 8 bases in the middle. CDR3 size: 14 residues. In nucleotides, the CDR3 is TGTGCCAGCAGCTTAGATGGCAGCGACACTGAAGCTTTCTTT. Its translation is CASSLDGSDTEAFF.

This clone was observed once. V usage is TRBV11-2 and J usage is TRBJ2-7; 10 bases match TRBD1. The germline V gene encodes CDR1 SGHAT and CDR2 FQNNGV. The CDR3 sequence is 18 residues long. After removal of 4 bases from V and 4 bases from J, the junction contained 16 bases not matched to a gene. The CDR3 nucleotides read TGTGCCAGCAGCTCGACCGCCGGGACAGGGGTTTCCTCATACGAGCAGTACTTC. Its translation: CASSSTAGTGVSSYEQYF.

The J gene is TRBJ2-7, the V gene TRBV5-4; the match to TRBD2 covers 8 bases. The trim removed 4 bases at V and 4 bases at J, leaving 7 bases unmatched. CDR1 SGHNT and CDR2 YYREEE come from the germline V gene (reference sequence). The CDR3 is 14 amino acids. The CDR3: CASSLSGMGYEQYF. CDR3 bases: TGTGCCAGCAGCCTTAGCGGGATGGGATACGAGCAGTACTTC.

V usage is TRBV7-9 and J usage is TRBJ1-1; 10 positions agree with TRBD1. After removal of 4 bases from V and 5 bases from J, the junction contained 4 bases not matched to a gene. This CDR3 has 14 amino acids. Germline V gene data show CDR1 as SEHNR and CDR2 as FQNEAQ (reference sequence). The CDR3 reads CASSSLDRGTEAFF. The CDR3 nucleotides read TGTGCCAGCAGCTCCTTGGACAGGGGGACTGAAGCTTTCTTT.

The chain couples TRBV11-2 to TRBJ2-3; TRBD2 matches 13 bases. The V gene end was trimmed by 5 bases and the J gene end by 1 base; junction bases not matched to a gene: 12. The germline gives CDR1 SGHAT, CDR2 FQNNGV. This CDR3 contains 19 residues. CDR3 nucleotide sequence: TGTGCCAGCAGCATGGGACTAGCGGGATGGGGCAGGGGCACAGATACGCAGTATTTT. Protein: CASSMGLAGWGRGTDTQYF.

The J gene is TRBJ1-1, the V gene TRBV5-4, with TRBD1 identical over 7 bases. Germline values: CDR1 SGHNT, CDR2 YYREEE (reference sequence). Unmatched junction bases numbered 6, after V lost 0 bases and J lost 4 bases. The CDR3 sequence is 15 residues long. As DNA, the CDR3 is TGTGCCAGCAGCTTGGGTAGGGGGCTTGCCACTGAAGCTTTCTTT. Its protein product is CASSLGRGLATEAFF.

This clone was counted only a few times. The chain employs TRBV5-4 and TRBJ1-6; no definite D call. CDR1 and CDR2 from the germline V gene are SGHNT and YYREEE (reference sequence). The length of the CDR3 is 13 residues. Trimming took off 0 bases at V and 7 bases at J, with 5 bases between the two ends. The CDR3 coding sequence is TGTGCCAGCAGCTTGGCCGTCAATTCACCCCTCCACTTT. It specifies CASSLAVNSPLHF. Using reference TRBV5-4 and TRBJ1-6 for the parts outside the CDR3, the full variable domain is ETGVTQSPTHLIKTRGQQVTLRCSSQSGHNTVSWYQQALGQGPQFIFQYYREEENGRGNFPPRFSGLQFPNYSSELNVNALELDDSALYLCASSLAVNSPLHFGNGTRLTVT.

This clone was observed a few times. DNA for the CDR3: TGTGCCAGCAGCTTAACAGGCCACTCTGGAAACACCATATATTTT. This sequence encodes CASSLTGHSGNTIYF. The chain employs TRBV7-9 and TRBJ1-3, with a possible D match to TRBD1 (5 bases). Germline V gene data show CDR1 as SEHNR and CDR2 as FQNEAQ (reference sequence). The CDR3 runs 15 residues. Trimming took 2 bases from V and 0 from J, leaving 8 bases between them.

The chain links TRBV7-9 to TRBJ2-7, with 8 bases matching TRBD2. The V segment lost 8 bases and the J segment 3 bases; nucleotides outside the gene matches: 6. This CDR3 region has 13 residues. CDR1 is SEHNR, CDR2 FQNEAQ, per germline (reference sequence). The CDR3 here is CASGLADSYEQYF. CDR3 in DNA: TGTGCCAGCGGACTAGCAGACAGCTACGAGCAGTACTTC.

This chain uses TRBV30 with TRBJ2-5, with 9 nucleotides matching TRBD2. The J call is in doubt because the DNA end fits TRBJ2-7 better. Germline V gene sequence: CDR1 GTSNPN, CDR2 SVGIG (reference sequence). CDR3 length: 14 amino acids. The CDR3 is CAWSVLAGSYEQYF. CDR3 nucleotide sequence: TGTGCCTGGAGTGTACTAGCGGGCTCCTACGAGCAGTACTTC.

The CDR3 spells CASSALGLAGGETQYF. DNA of the CDR3: TGTGCCAGCAGCGCCTTGGGACTAGCGGGGGGAGAGACCCAGTACTTC. This rearrangement joins TRBV9 to TRBJ2-5, with TRBD2 matching 15 bases. The CDR3 covers 16 residues. Per germline, CDR1 SGDLS and CDR2 YYNGEE. The V and J ends lost 3 bases and 4 bases, in that order; junction bases with no gene match: 4.

The chain uses TRBV11-2 and TRBJ2-2, with TRBD2 matching over 12 bases. V shed 3 bases, J shed 0 bases, and the junction held 2 bases outside the gene matches. This CDR3 region has 17 residues. Germline assignment: CDR1 SGHAT and CDR2 FQNNGV. Here the CDR3 DNA reads TGTGCCAGCAGCTTCGCTAGCGGGAGGGCGAACACCGGGGAGCTGTTTTTT. Its translation: CASSFASGRANTGELFF.

The chain combines TRBV27 with TRBJ2-5; 10 nucleotides line up with TRBD1. V was clipped by 5 bases and J by 9 bases; unmatched bases: 9. This CDR3 has 14 amino acids. CDR1 MNHEY and CDR2 SMNVEV come from the germline V gene (reference sequence). The CDR3 here is CASSTRQGALSQYF. CDR3 DNA sequence: TGTGCCAGCAGTACCCGACAGGGGGCTCTTTCCCAGTACTTC.

The chain has TRBV6-1 and TRBJ2-7, with D perhaps TRBD2 (5 bases). Per the germline V gene, CDR1 is MNHNS and CDR2 is SASEGT. This CDR3 is built from 15 residues. Trimming left V 5 bases short and J 2 bases short, with 16 bases between. In nucleotides, the CDR3 is TGTGCCAGCAGTAGGACGGACTTGGGGACCTACGAGCAGTACTTC. It encodes CASSRTDLGTYEQYF.

This chain joins TRBV19 and TRBJ1-4, with D tentatively TRBD1 (5 bases). The germline V and J ends were trimmed by 3 bases and 0 bases, with 14 bases remaining between them. In germline, CDR1 is LNHDA, CDR2 SQIVND (reference sequence). CDR3 length: 17 residues. Here the CDR3 DNA reads TGTGCCAGTAGTATCCACAGGCCGGACACAACTAATGAAAAACTGTTTTTT. Amino acid sequence: CASSIHRPDTTNEKLFF.